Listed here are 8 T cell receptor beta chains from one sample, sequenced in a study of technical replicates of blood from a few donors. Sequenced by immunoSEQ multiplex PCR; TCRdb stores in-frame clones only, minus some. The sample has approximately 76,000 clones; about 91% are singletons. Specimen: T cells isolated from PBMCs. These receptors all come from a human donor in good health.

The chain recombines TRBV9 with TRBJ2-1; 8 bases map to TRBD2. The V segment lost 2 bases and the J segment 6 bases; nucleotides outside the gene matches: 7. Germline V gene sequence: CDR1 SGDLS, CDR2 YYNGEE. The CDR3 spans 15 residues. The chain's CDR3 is CASSVYDGRGNEQFF. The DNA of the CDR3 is TGTGCCAGCAGCGTCTACGACGGGAGGGGCAATGAGCAGTTCTTC.

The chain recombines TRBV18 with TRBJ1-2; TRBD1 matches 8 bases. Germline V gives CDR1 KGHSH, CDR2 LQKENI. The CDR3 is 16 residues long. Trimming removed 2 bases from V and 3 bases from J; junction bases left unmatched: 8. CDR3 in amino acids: CASSPVTGDADYGYTF. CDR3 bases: TGTGCCAGCTCACCAGTGACAGGGGACGCTGACTATGGCTACACCTTC. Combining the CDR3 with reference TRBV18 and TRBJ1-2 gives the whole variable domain NAGVMQNPRHLVRRRGQEARLRCSPMKGHSHVYWYRQLPEEGLKFMVYLQKENIIDESGMPKERFSAEFPKEGPSILRIQQVVRGDSAAYFCASSPVTGDADYGYTFGSGTRLTVV.

The CDR3 DNA reads TGTGCCAGCAGCGGGTTAGCGGGAGCGAGCACAGATACGCAGTATTTT. Its translation is CASSGLAGASTDTQYF. The chain has TRBV9 and TRBJ2-3; 9 nucleotides align to TRBD2. Germline CDR1 SGDLS, CDR2 YYNGEE. The length of the CDR3 is 16 residues. With V trimmed by 3 bases and J by 0 bases, 5 bases remained unmatched. Combining the CDR3 with reference TRBV9 and TRBJ2-3 gives the whole variable domain DSGVTQTPKHLITATGQRVTLRCSPRSGDLSVYWYQQSLDQGLQFLIQYYNGEERAKGNILERFSAQQFPDLHSELNLSSLELGDSALYFCASSGLAGASTDTQYFGPGTRLTVL.

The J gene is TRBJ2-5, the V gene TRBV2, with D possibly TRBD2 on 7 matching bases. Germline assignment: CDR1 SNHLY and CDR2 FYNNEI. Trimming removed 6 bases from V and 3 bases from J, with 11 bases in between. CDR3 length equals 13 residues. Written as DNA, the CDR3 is TGTGCCAGCAGACGGGGGGCCAAAGAGACCCAGTACTTC. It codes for CASRRGAKETQYF.

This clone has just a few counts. For the CDR3, the DNA is TGTGCCACCAGCAGTAATCGGGGAGTGGCCACTGAAGCTTTCTTT. It specifies CATSSNRGVATEAFF. The chain is built from TRBV15 and TRBJ1-1; D gene ambiguous. Trimming pared 3 bases from V and 4 bases from J, leaving 15 bases between. The CDR3 has 15 amino acids. In germline, CDR1 is LNHNV, CDR2 YYDKDF (reference sequence). Drawing the rest from reference TRBV15 and TRBJ1-1, the complete variable domain is DAMVIQNPRYQVTQFGKPVTLSCSQTLNHNVMYWYQQKSSQAPKLLFHYYDKDFNNEADTPDNFQSRRPNTSFCFLDIRSPGLGDTAMYLCATSSNRGVATEAFFGQGTRLTVV.

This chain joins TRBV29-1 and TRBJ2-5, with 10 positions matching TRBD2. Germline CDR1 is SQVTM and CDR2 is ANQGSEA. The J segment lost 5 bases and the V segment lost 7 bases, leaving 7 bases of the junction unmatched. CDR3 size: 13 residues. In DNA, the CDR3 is TGCAGCGCCAGAGCGGGGGGGAGGGAGACCCAGTACTTC. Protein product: CSARAGGRETQYF.

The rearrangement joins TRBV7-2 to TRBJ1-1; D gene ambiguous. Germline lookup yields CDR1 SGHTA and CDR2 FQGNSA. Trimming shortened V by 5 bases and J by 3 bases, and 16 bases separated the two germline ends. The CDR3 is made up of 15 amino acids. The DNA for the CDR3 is TGTGCCAGCAGCCTCTCCGGGCTGAGGGACACTGAAGCTTTCTTT. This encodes CASSLSGLRDTEAFF.

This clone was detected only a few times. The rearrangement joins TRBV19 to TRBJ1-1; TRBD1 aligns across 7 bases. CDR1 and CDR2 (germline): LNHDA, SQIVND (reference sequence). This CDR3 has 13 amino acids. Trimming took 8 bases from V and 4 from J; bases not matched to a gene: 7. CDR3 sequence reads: CASEQGRATEAFF. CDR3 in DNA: TGTGCCAGTGAACAGGGGAGAGCCACTGAAGCTTTCTTT. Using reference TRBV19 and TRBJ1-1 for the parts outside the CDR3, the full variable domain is DGGITQSPKYLFRKEGQNVTLSCEQNLNHDAMYWYRQDPGQGLRLIYYSQIVNDFQKGDIAEGYSVSREKKESFPLTVTSAQKNPTAFYLCASEQGRATEAFFGQGTRLTVV.